This TCR beta chain was profiled in a study of T-cell reconstitution after alpha-beta-depleted transplantation in children listed by TCRdb under 2016. Describing the broader study: The study quantitatively tracked T-cell immune reconstitution after TCRalphabeta/CD19-depleted allogeneic hematopoietic cell transplantation in children using TCR repertoire profiling. Beyond this particular receptor, the publication reports: In some patients, high TCRbeta diversity at day 60 was attributed to recipient T cells and intrathymic progenitors that had survived conditioning. About two months after transplant, the apparently early recovery of alphabetaT-cell counts reportedly depended on just several hundred clones that had expanded rapidly and came from non-depleted graft cells. Over subsequent months, a decline in hyperexpanded clone frequencies was noted, and after one year, T-cell counts and TCRbeta diversity were mostly ascribed to newly produced T cells.

In the germline V gene (reference sequence), CDR1 corresponds to MNHNY and CDR2 to SVGAGI. V is cut by 9 bases and J by 2 bases, and the space between the germline ends is 10 bases. The CDR3 contains 13 residues, cysteine and phenylalanine counted. Only the CDR3 portion is preserved as DNA: 39 bases, with reading frame beginning at the first base. The receptor library was made with PCR. Instrument on record: Illumina HiSeq 2500. To normalize quantification of the TCRbeta repertoire, the TCR libraries were built with molecular barcoding that relied on unique molecular identifiers. In-frame beta chains were kept once TCRdb had trimmed the public reads at Q25 with fastp and called clones with MiXCR. One record per CDR3 amino acid sequence lists the most common genes and DNA. Within this sample are around 500,000 distinct CDR3 sequences, with 23% of them counted one time only. The ten largest clones add up to 12% to 15% of the sample.

This specimen's treatment or condition label, interpreted: allogeneic hematopoietic cell transplantation with graft depleted of TCRalphabeta T cells and CD19 B cells. Transplant recipients were children who received TCRalphabeta/CD19-depleted allogeneic hematopoietic cell grafts. Many counts were recorded for this clonotype. Its target antigen remains unknown. Qualities for individual bases were not recorded, and no much larger clone is one base off. The sequenced sample was PBMCs, mostly from graft donor cells, obtained 360 days after TCRalphabeta/CD19-depleted stem cell transplant. This chain joins TRBV6-6 to TRBJ2-2, with a tentative D gene TRBD1 over 6 matching bases. The receptor was isolated from a boy in the first two years of life who had a stem cell transplant for acute myeloid leukemia, so the T cells may come from the graft donor. This receptor has the CDR3 CASAGANTGELFF. The nucleotide sequence reads as follows: TGTGCCAGTGCAGGGGCCAACACCGGGGAGCTGTTTTTT.